This T cell receptor (beta chain) originates from a study of blood T cells in healthy people across ages. Study at large: Capturing about one barcoded beta molecule per two T cells was achieved by template switching.

Study conclusions and caveats: Those diversity estimates obtained from one million T cells were thought to be underestimates. Donor CMV status was unknown, possibly confounding expanded clonotype changes.

Primed by a sample-barcoded 5' primer and a J-beta primer mix, a second PCR proceeded for roughly 7 to 12 cycles. Each cDNA molecule was tagged by a template-switch adaptor with 12 random nucleotides. TCRdb called the 5' RACE reads again in MiXCR, with one record for every CDR3 protein. Counted here are about 1.6 million distinct CDR3 sequences, 30% to 40% occurring once; the ten biggest clones make up approximately 11%. There are a few counts of this clonotype. What it recognizes is unknown. Sequencing input: blood. The TCR was taken from a woman in her twenties or thirties in good health.

CDR3: CASSQARQGTNTGELFF. The CDR3 DNA follows: TGTGCCAGCAGCCAAGCCCGACAGGGGACGAACACCGGGGAGCTGTTTTTT. The chain links TRBV4-2 to TRBJ2-2; 8 positions match TRBD1. The CDR3 has 17 residues. J was trimmed by 0 bases and V by 1 base; bases with no gene match: 4. In germline, CDR1 is LGHNA, CDR2 YNFKEQ.